Following are 11 T cell receptor beta chains from one sample sequenced in a study of spatial heterogeneity in lung cancer. Time point denoted: sample taken at primary tumor resection. Whole-study results and caveats: Counts of expanded alpha and beta TCRs within tumors tracked the tumor nonsynonymous mutation count.

No antigens are known for them. Each CDR3 protein is one row after TCRdb ran MiXCR on the 5' RACE reads. This sample has several thousand distinct CDR3 sequences, with about 15% found just once. The input for sequencing was lung tumor tissue, taken at surgery. All receptors derive from a male donor with early-stage non-small cell lung cancer.

By frequency in the sample, this clonotype is medium-sized (0.01 to 0.1%). The CDR3 DNA sequence: TGCAGTGCTAGGGCTCCTAATGAAAAACTGTTTTTT. It specifies CSARAPNEKLFF. The rearrangement uses TRBV20-1 and TRBJ1-4; D gene uncertain. Per the germline V gene, CDR1 is DFQATT and CDR2 is SNEGSKA (reference sequence). This CDR3 comprises 12 residues. V lost 3 bases and J lost 3, with 5 bases in between.

This clonotype is judged medium-sized. J is TRBJ1-1 and V is TRBV12-3 or TRBV12-4, with TRBD1 matching over 7 bases. V shed 1 base, J shed 5 bases, and the junction held 22 bases outside the gene matches. There are 20 residues in the CDR3. CDR3 DNA sequence: TGTGCCAGCAGTTTAGAGAGTATTGAATATGGACAGGCGATTAGAACTGAAGCTTTCTTT. It specifies CASSLESIEYGQAIRTEAFF.

In this sample, this clonotype is medium-sized. The chain links TRBV18 to TRBJ2-2; 11 positions agree with TRBD1. There are 18 residues in the CDR3. Germline V lookup: CDR1 KGHSH, CDR2 LQKENI. Trimming took 3 bases from V and 4 from J; bases not matched to a gene: 10. DNA for the CDR3: TGTGCCAGCTCACCCCCCCGGACAGGGGGCGATGGCACCGGGGAGCTGTTTTTT. Protein product: CASSPPRTGGDGTGELFF. Together with reference TRBV18 and TRBJ2-2, the CDR3 gives the full variable domain: NAGVMQNPRHLVRRRGQEARLRCSPMKGHSHVYWYRQLPEEGLKFMVYLQKENIIDESGMPKERFSAEFPKEGPSILRIQQVVRGDSAAYFCASSPPRTGGDGTGELFFGEGSRLTVL.

By sample share, this clonotype is medium-sized (0.01 to 0.1%). The chain links TRBV20-1 to TRBJ1-1; the D gene is possibly TRBD1 (6 bases). Deletions cut 1 base from V and 8 bases from J, with 11 bases between. Germline-derived CDR1 and CDR2 are DFQATT and SNEGSKA (reference sequence). There are 12 residues in the CDR3. The CDR3 nucleotides are TGCAGTGCTAGAGCAGGGGCCTCGGAAGCTTTCTTT. It translates to CSARAGASEAFF.

In this sample, this clonotype is medium-sized. V and J are TRBV19 and TRBJ2-1; D gene ambiguous. The CDR3 is 14 amino acids. Germline CDR1 and CDR2: LNHDA and SQIVND (reference sequence). The V gene lost 10 bases and the J gene lost 10 bases, with 23 bases spanning the gap. Here the CDR3 DNA reads TGTGCCACTAACAAGGGTGTACCCCCATGGGAGCAGTTCTTC. It specifies CATNKGVPPWEQFF.

The table lists this clonotype with a few counts. This chain joins TRBV7-4 and TRBJ2-3, with D perhaps being TRBD1 or TRBD2 (5 bases each). The CDR3 is 14 amino acids. V lost 3 bases, J lost 6 bases, and 13 bases lay in between. Germline-derived CDR1 and CDR2 are SGHVT and SQSDAQ. The CDR3, as DNA: TGTGCCAGCAGCTTGGGACCCGGTGTTGATACGCAGTATTTT. As protein: CASSLGPGVDTQYF.

This clonotype ranks as medium-sized. The chain carries TRBV28 and TRBJ1-5; D remains ambiguous. The CDR3 spans 12 residues. From germline, CDR1 is MDHEN and CDR2 SYDVKM. Deletions cut 3 bases from V and 8 bases from J, with 8 bases between. The CDR3: CASSFLAKPQHF. The CDR3 DNA sequence: TGTGCCAGCAGTTTTCTTGCAAAGCCCCAGCATTTT.

This clonotype has more than one count but fewer than ten. The V gene is TRBV4-2, the J gene TRBJ2-7; the match to TRBD2 covers 7 bases. With 4 bases clipped from V and 3 bases from J, the junction kept 9 bases outside the gene matches. Germline assignment: CDR1 LGHNA and CDR2 YNFKEQ. This CDR3 is 15 amino acids long. The CDR3 DNA reads TGTGCCAGCAGCCCTCCGGGCGGGGGAAGCTACGAGCAGTACTTC. It yields the protein CASSPPGGGSYEQYF.

By sample fraction, this clonotype is medium-sized (0.01 to 0.1%). The chain is built from TRBV5-1 and TRBJ2-5; possibly TRBD2 for D (6 bases). The V and J ends lost 0 bases and 1 base respectively, with 13 bases between them. CDR1 is SGHRS and CDR2 is YFSETQ in the germline V gene. The CDR3 extends over 16 amino acids. CDR3 amino acids: CASSLGGTGSQETQYF. As DNA, the CDR3 is TGCGCCAGCAGCTTGGGGGGGACCGGGAGCCAAGAGACCCAGTACTTC.

In its sample, this clonotype ranks as medium-sized (0.01 to 0.1%). The chain is built from TRBV20-1 and TRBJ2-7, with D perhaps TRBD2 (5 bases). The CDR3 length is 16 residues. Germline CDR1 is DFQATT and CDR2 is SNEGSKA (reference sequence). V was trimmed by 0 bases and J by 3 bases, leaving 18 bases between them. Here the CDR3 reads CSAREWLTGYGYEQYF. The CDR3 DNA reads TGCAGTGCTAGAGAGTGGTTAACGGGGTACGGCTACGAGCAGTACTTC.

By share, this clonotype ranks as medium-sized. V usage is TRBV20-1 and J usage is TRBJ2-1; 8 nucleotides match TRBD2. J lost 2 bases, V lost 8 bases, and 8 bases had no gene match. In germline, CDR1 is DFQATT, CDR2 SNEGSKA (reference sequence). The CDR3 covers 14 residues. This CDR3 is CSPSGGMTYNEQFF. CDR3 nucleotides: TGCAGTCCCTCGGGAGGGATGACCTACAATGAGCAGTTCTTC.